The 19 T cell receptor beta chains presented below share a single source sample, sequenced in a study of cytomegalovirus exposure and HLA in healthy donors. Use of 60 Vbeta and 13 Jbeta primers characterized the PCR. Clones were sequenced by immunoSEQ multiplex PCR, and TCRdb holds only the in-frame ones, with some missing. The repertoire consists of 150,000 to 200,000 clones, with about 80% occurring once and the leading ten covering under 0.85%. Material for sequencing was PBMCs. The origin of the receptors is a boy aged 5-17 years in good health and CMV-seronegative.

This rearrangement joins TRBV6-5 to TRBJ1-6; D unresolved. V was clipped by 5 bases and J by 10 bases, with 12 bases between them. The CDR3 extends over 13 amino acids. Per germline, CDR1 MNHEY and CDR2 SVGAGI. CDR3 sequence: CASSEDQRSPLHF. The DNA of the CDR3 is TGTGCCAGCAGTGAAGATCAACGGTCACCCCTCCACTTT.

V and J are TRBV9 and TRBJ1-6; D not resolved. With 2 bases removed from V and 6 bases from J, the gap between germline ends came to 9 bases. CDR1 SGDLS and CDR2 YYNGEE come from the germline V gene. The CDR3 loop spans 14 amino acids. The chain's CDR3 is CASSVSGFNSPLHF. The CDR3, as DNA: TGTGCCAGCAGCGTCTCCGGTTTTAATTCACCCCTCCACTTT.

The table lists this clone with a few counts. The chain combines TRBV27 with TRBJ1-2; 11 bases fit TRBD1. The CDR3 length is 15 residues. Unmatched junction bases numbered 8, after V lost 5 bases and J lost 6 bases. Germline lookup yields CDR1 MNHEY and CDR2 SMNVEV (reference sequence). The CDR3 nucleotides are TGTGCCAGCAGTCGATGGACAGGGGGCAGGGATGGCTACACCTTC. Translated: CASSRWTGGRDGYTF.

The genes are TRBV11-2 and TRBJ1-2; D is undetermined. CDR3 length: 15 residues. The germline V gene encodes CDR1 SGHAT and CDR2 FQNNGV. Trimming stripped 8 bases from V and 2 bases from J, with 18 bases between. The CDR3 coding sequence is TGTGCCAGCTCCCAGGAGGCAGACGGCAACTATGGCTACACCTTC. Its protein is CASSQEADGNYGYTF.

This clone appeared a few times. The chain uses TRBV11-2 and TRBJ2-5; 12 bases fit TRBD2. The CDR3 runs to 18 residues. After removal of 4 bases from V and 4 bases from J, the junction contained 13 bases not matched to a gene. Germline V lookup: CDR1 SGHAT, CDR2 FQNNGV. In DNA form, the CDR3 reads TGTGCCAGCAGCTACGAACCTCTAGCGGGGGGGGCCGGAGAGACCCAGTACTTC. It encodes CASSYEPLAGGAGETQYF.

CDR3 DNA: TGTGCCAGCGGCCGACAGGGTAGGTCGGAGACTGAAGCTTTCTTT. It translates to CASGRQGRSETEAFF. This chain links TRBV6-5 with TRBJ1-1, with 7 positions matching TRBD1. The V gene's germline CDR1 is MNHEY and CDR2 SVGAGI. The CDR3 loop spans 15 amino acids. After removal of 8 bases from V and 5 bases from J, the junction contained 14 bases not matched to a gene.

This rearrangement joins TRBV13 to TRBJ2-7; TRBD2 is a possible D gene (5 bases). CDR1 and CDR2 (germline): PRHDT, FYEKMQ (reference sequence). V lost 4 bases to trimming and J lost 1 base, with 14 bases between them. This CDR3 contains 15 residues. For the CDR3, the DNA is TGTGCCAGCAGCTCGTCGGTTGGGAGTTCCTACGAGCAGTACTTC. Residues: CASSSSVGSSYEQYF. Variable domain in full (rest from reference TRBV13 and TRBJ2-7): AAGVIQSPRHLIKEKRETATLKCYPIPRHDTVYWYQQGPGQDPQFLISFYEKMQSDKGSIPDRFSAQQFSDYHSELNMSSLELGDSALYFCASSSSVGSSYEQYFGPGTRLTVT.

This sequence joins TRBV6-5 and TRBJ1-1; 7 bases map to TRBD1. Germline trimming cut 2 bases from V and 6 bases from J; bases unmatched to any gene: 9. This CDR3 is built from 15 residues. CDR1 and CDR2 (germline): MNHEY, SVGAGI. CDR3 sequence: CASSYTDRYRPEAFF. The CDR3 coding sequence is TGTGCCAGCAGTTACACGGACAGGTACCGGCCTGAAGCTTTCTTT.

This clone was counted only a few times. The V call is TRBV5-6, the J call TRBJ1-6, with D unclear. V lost 1 base and J 0 bases, leaving 5 bases between the germline ends. In germline, CDR1 is SGHDT, CDR2 YYEEEE. The CDR3 loop spans 15 amino acids. Written as DNA, the CDR3 is TGTGCCAGCAGCTTGCAGGCCTCCTATAATTCACCCCTCCACTTT. This codes for CASSLQASYNSPLHF.

V and J are TRBV19 and TRBJ1-1; possible D gene TRBD1, 6 bases. The V gene's germline CDR1 is LNHDA and CDR2 SQIVND (reference sequence). Deletions cut 6 bases from V and 2 bases from J, with 10 bases between. The length of the CDR3 is 13 residues. CDR3 nucleotide sequence: TGTGCCAGTAGAGAACAGGGTAACACTGAAGCTTTCTTT. Translated: CASREQGNTEAFF.

V usage is TRBV7-9 and J usage is TRBJ2-2, with TRBD1 as a possible D gene (5 bases). Deletions cut 1 base from V and 6 bases from J, with 9 bases between. Germline V gene data show CDR1 as SEHNR and CDR2 as FQNEAQ (reference sequence). This CDR3 spans 14 amino acids. As DNA, the CDR3 is TGTGCCAGCAGCTTAGTCATGGGGCCCGGGGAGCTGTTTTTT. Translation: CASSLVMGPGELFF.

The CDR3 DNA reads TGTGCCAGCAGTGGACAGGACGCGGGCCAGCCCCAGCATTTT. This sequence encodes CASSGQDAGQPQHF. The rearrangement uses TRBV6-1 and TRBJ1-5; TRBD1 is a possible D gene (6 bases). This CDR3 has 14 residues. The germline V gene has CDR1 MNHNS and CDR2 SASEGT. The germline V and J ends were trimmed by 4 bases and 7 bases, with 14 bases remaining between them.

As to this clone: In the same sample, other DNA sequences code for this CDR3. The rearrangement links TRBV18 to TRBJ1-1, with 7 bases matching TRBD1. The CDR3 runs 13 residues. The trim removed 3 bases at V and 4 bases at J, leaving 2 bases unmatched. Germline lookup yields CDR1 KGHSH and CDR2 LQKENI. CDR3 DNA: TGTGCCAGCTCACCTTCAGGGGGCACTGAAGCTTTCTTT. It specifies CASSPSGGTEAFF. The full variable domain, its missing parts supplied by reference TRBV18 and TRBJ1-1, is NAGVMQNPRHLVRRRGQEARLRCSPMKGHSHVYWYRQLPEEGLKFMVYLQKENIIDESGMPKERFSAEFPKEGPSILRIQQVVRGDSAAYFCASSPSGGTEAFFGQGTRLTVV.

This chain connects TRBV6-1 to TRBJ2-7, with 8 bases matching TRBD1. Germline CDR1 is MNHNS and CDR2 is SASEGT. The trim removed 11 bases at V and 6 bases at J, leaving 3 bases unmatched. The CDR3 has 10 amino acids. This CDR3 is CAAGGAEQYF. In DNA, the CDR3 is TGTGCCGCAGGGGGCGCCGAGCAGTACTTC.

This sequence joins TRBV5-6 and TRBJ2-7, with TRBD1 matching 7 bases. Germline CDR1 is SGHDT and CDR2 is YYEEEE. Trimming at V came to 4 bases and at J to 3 bases, leaving 4 bases not matched to a gene. This CDR3 has 13 amino acids. CDR3 region: CASSGPGGYEQYF. CDR3 nucleotide sequence: TGTGCCAGCAGCGGACCAGGGGGCTACGAGCAGTACTTC.

The genes are TRBV15 and TRBJ1-3; D is undetermined. CDR1 and CDR2 from the germline V gene are LNHNV and YYDKDF (reference sequence). Trimming took off 4 bases at V and 0 bases at J, with 19 bases between the two ends. The CDR3 contains 18 residues. The CDR3 region has the DNA TGTGCCACCAGCATTTTCCCTCCCCCGGCGGGCTCTGGAAACACCATATATTTT. Amino acid sequence: CATSIFPPPAGSGNTIYF.

V usage is TRBV4-2 and J usage is TRBJ2-7; 12 positions agree with TRBD2. Germline assignment: CDR1 LGHNA and CDR2 YNFKEQ. Trimming took 3 bases from V and 5 from J; bases not matched to a gene: 5. The CDR3 covers 15 residues. The CDR3, as DNA: TGTGCCAGCAGCCAGCAGACTAGCGGGAGTGACGAGCAGTACTTC. Translating gives CASSQQTSGSDEQYF.

The chain couples TRBV9 to TRBJ2-3, with 11 bases lining up with TRBD2. The CDR3 contains 16 residues. The trim removed 3 bases at V and 2 bases at J, leaving 5 bases unmatched. The germline gives CDR1 SGDLS, CDR2 YYNGEE. CDR3 loop: CASSELAGVTTDTQYF. CDR3 nucleotide sequence: TGTGCCAGCAGCGAACTAGCGGGGGTGACCACAGATACGCAGTATTTT. Drawing the rest from reference TRBV9 and TRBJ2-3, the complete variable domain is DSGVTQTPKHLITATGQRVTLRCSPRSGDLSVYWYQQSLDQGLQFLIQYYNGEERAKGNILERFSAQQFPDLHSELNLSSLELGDSALYFCASSELAGVTTDTQYFGPGTRLTVL.

This clone was detected only once. V gene TRBV9 combines with J gene TRBJ1-1; no clear D. Looked up from germline, CDR1 is SGDLS and CDR2 is YYNGEE. CDR3 length: 14 amino acids. V gave up 0 bases and J gave up 1 base, with 7 bases separating them. The DNA for the CDR3 is TGTGCCAGCAGCGTAGCTATCGGGAACACTGAAGCTTTCTTT. Translated, it gives CASSVAIGNTEAFF. The full variable domain, rest sourced from reference TRBV9 and TRBJ1-1, is DSGVTQTPKHLITATGQRVTLRCSPRSGDLSVYWYQQSLDQGLQFLIQYYNGEERAKGNILERFSAQQFPDLHSELNLSSLELGDSALYFCASSVAIGNTEAFFGQGTRLTVV.